This TCR beta chain was captured in a study of spatial heterogeneity in lung cancer. The study, taken as a whole, reports: More often at tumor resection than at routine follow-up, ubiquitous expanded tumor TCRs were detected in the blood.

Every TCR cDNA molecule carried a tag that served as a unique molecular identifier. Each CDR3 protein is one row after TCRdb ran MiXCR on the 5' RACE reads. The sample records approximately 10,000 distinct CDR3 sequences, roughly 23% being singletons. This CDR3 contains 16 residues. V lost 4 bases and J lost 0, with 13 bases in between. Germline-derived CDR1 and CDR2 are SGHAT and FQDESV (reference sequence). The time point is: blood at routine non-recurrence follow-up after resection. Unsorted whole RNA of tumor, nontumor lung or frozen PBMC was sequenced. About this clonotype itself: Its antigen is undetermined.

Sequencing used PBMCs, obtained at follow-up. The V gene is TRBV11-1, the J gene TRBJ2-1, with D maybe TRBD2 (6 bases). The source of this sequence is a female donor with early-stage non-small cell lung cancer. CDR3 bases: TGTGCCAGCAGCTCGACGGGAGCGGCCTCCTACAATGAGCAGTTCTTC. Amino acid sequence: CASSSTGAASYNEQFF.